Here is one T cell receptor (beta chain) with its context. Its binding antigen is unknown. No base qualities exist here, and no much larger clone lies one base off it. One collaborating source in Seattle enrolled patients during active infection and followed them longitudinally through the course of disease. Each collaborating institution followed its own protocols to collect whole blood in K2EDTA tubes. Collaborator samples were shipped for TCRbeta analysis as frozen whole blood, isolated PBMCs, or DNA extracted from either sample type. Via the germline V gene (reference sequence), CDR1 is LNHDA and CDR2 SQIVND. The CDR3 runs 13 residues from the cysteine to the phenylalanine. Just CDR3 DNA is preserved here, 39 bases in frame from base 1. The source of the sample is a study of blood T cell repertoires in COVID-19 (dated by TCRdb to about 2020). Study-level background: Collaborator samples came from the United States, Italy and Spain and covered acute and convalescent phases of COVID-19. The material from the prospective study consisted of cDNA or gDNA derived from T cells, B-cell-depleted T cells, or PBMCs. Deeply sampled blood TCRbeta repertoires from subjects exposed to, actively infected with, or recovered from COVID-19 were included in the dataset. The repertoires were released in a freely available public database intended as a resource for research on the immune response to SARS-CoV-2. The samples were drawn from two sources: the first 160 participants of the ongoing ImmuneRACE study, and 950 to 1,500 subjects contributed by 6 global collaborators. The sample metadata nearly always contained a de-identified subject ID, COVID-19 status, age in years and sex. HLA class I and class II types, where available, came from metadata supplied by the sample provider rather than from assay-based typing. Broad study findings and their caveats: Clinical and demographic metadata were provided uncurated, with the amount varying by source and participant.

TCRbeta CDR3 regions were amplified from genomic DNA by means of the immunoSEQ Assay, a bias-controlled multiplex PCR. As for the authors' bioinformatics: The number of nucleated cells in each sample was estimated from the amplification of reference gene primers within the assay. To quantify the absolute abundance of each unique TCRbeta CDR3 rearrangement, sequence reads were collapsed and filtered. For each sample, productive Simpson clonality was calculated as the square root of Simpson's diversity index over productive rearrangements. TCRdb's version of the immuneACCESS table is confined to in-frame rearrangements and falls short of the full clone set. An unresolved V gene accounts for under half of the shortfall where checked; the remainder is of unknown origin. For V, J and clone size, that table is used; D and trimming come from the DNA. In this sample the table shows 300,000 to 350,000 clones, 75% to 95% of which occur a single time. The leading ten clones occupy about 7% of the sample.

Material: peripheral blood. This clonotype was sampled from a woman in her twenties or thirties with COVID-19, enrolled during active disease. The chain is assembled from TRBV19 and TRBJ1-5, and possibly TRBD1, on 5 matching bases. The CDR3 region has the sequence CASGGTSNQPQHF. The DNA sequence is TGTGCGTCCGGGGGGACTTCCAATCAGCCCCAGCATTTT.